These 5 T cell receptor beta chains were sequenced from one sample in a study of blood T cells in healthy people across ages. Primers used in a second PCR of about 6 to 11 cycles were a sample-barcoded 5' primer and a J-beta primer mix. TCRdb re-called the 5' RACE reads through MiXCR, storing one row per CDR3 protein. The table includes 550,000 to 800,000 distinct CDR3 sequences, 32% detected once. Sample: blood. The receptors stem from a woman of 80 years or more in good health.

V gene TRBV7-3 combines with J gene TRBJ2-1; D assignment may be TRBD1 or TRBD2 (5 bases each). The CDR3 has 15 residues. V was trimmed by 5 bases and J by 12 bases, leaving 23 bases between them. Looked up from germline, CDR1 is SGHTA and CDR2 is FQGTGA. As DNA, the CDR3 is TGTGCCAGCAGCCCAGCTGGGGACCAGTGGGATGGGCAGTTCTTC. It encodes CASSPAGDQWDGQFF. The full variable domain, its missing parts supplied by reference TRBV7-3 and TRBJ2-1, is GAGVSQTPSNKVTEKGKYVELRCDPISGHTALYWYRQSLGQGPEFLIYFQGTGAADDSGLPNDRFFAVRPEGSVSTLKIQRTERGDSAVYLCASSPAGDQWDGQFFGPGTRLTVL.

Turning to this clonotype: Given a much more abundant clone one base away, this may be a read error. The chain carries TRBV7-9 and TRBJ2-1; TRBD1 is a possible D gene (5 bases). The CDR3 is 14 residues long. Germline V CDR1 and CDR2: SEHNR, FQNEAQ (reference sequence). CDR3 loop: CVSSLGQFSNEQFF. CDR3 coding DNA: TGTGTCAGCAGCTTGGGGCAATTTAGCAATGAGCAGTTCTTC.

The chain carries TRBV5-1 and TRBJ2-6, with a possible D match to TRBD1 (6 bases). Trimming left V 4 bases short and J 4 bases short, with 15 bases between. Germline CDR1 SGHRS, CDR2 YFSETQ. The CDR3 contains 16 residues. DNA of the CDR3: TGCGCCAGCAGCCGCACAGGGTCGGAAGGGGCCAACGTCCTGACTTTC. Translated: CASSRTGSEGANVLTF.

With regard to this clonotype: This clone may be a read error of a much larger clone one base away. This chain connects TRBV28 to TRBJ2-7, with TRBD1 matching over 7 bases. In germline, CDR1 is MDHEN, CDR2 SYDVKM. V lost 5 bases, J lost 2 bases, and 9 bases stayed unmatched. The CDR3 contains 15 residues. DNA for the CDR3: TGTGCCAGCAGTACCGGGACAGCGAGACCCTACGAGCAGTACTTC. This codes for CASSTGTARPYEQYF.

CDR3 loop: CAWRWGTENEQYF. CDR3 nucleotides: TGTGCCTGGAGATGGGGCACAGAGAATGAGCAGTACTTC. This sequence joins TRBV30 and TRBJ2-5; weak D call: TRBD1 (5 bases). The length of the CDR3 is 13 residues. Trimming cost V 3 bases and J 11 bases, with 19 bases left between them. CDR1 is GTSNPN, CDR2 SVGIG, per germline (reference sequence).